This is a list of T cell receptor beta chains from one sample in a study of blood T cell repertoires in COVID-19. The assay was immunoSEQ multiplex PCR, and TCRdb's table has in-frame clones only and misses some. The data contain 200,000 to 250,000 clones, 85% of them seen just once; the ten biggest clones take up approximately 5%. Sequenced input: peripheral blood. These receptors originate from a middle-aged man with COVID-19, enrolled during active disease. The CDR3 runs from the conserved cysteine through the conserved F or W. D genes are given only for firm matches. Clone size is stated in some rows and not others, as once, few, many or a class when expanded.

j_call d_call cdr3_length clone_size v_call cdr3_nt cdr3_aa
TRBJ1-2 TRBD1 13 NA TRBV19 TGTGCCAGTAGCCCGACAGGGGGAGTTGGCTACACCTTC CASSPTGGVGYTF
TRBJ2-2 TRBD1 15 NA TRBV28 TGTGCCAGCAGTAATCCGGGACAGGGGTCCGGGGAGCTGTTTTTT CASSNPGQGSGELFF
TRBJ1-2 NA 12 NA TRBV2 TGTGCCAGCAAAGTAGGGGTCCATGGCTACACCTTC CASKVGVHGYTF
TRBJ1-1 NA 14 once TRBV9 TGTGCCAGCAGCTCTAGTGGCAGAAACACTGAAGCTTTCTTT CASSSSGRNTEAFF
TRBJ1-2 NA 17 few TRBV11-2 TGTGCCAGCAGCTCGTACCTTCAGGGCAGGGGATTCGACGGCTACACCTTC CASSSYLQGRGFDGYTF
TRBJ1-5 NA 16 NA TRBV7-3 TGTGCCAGCAGCTTAGGTGGCGGAGCCCTCAATCAGCCCCAGCATTTT CASSLGGGALNQPQHF
TRBJ1-2 NA 14 NA TRBV5-4 TGTGCCAGCAGCTCCCCCCGGACAGAGTATGGCTACACCTTC CASSSPRTEYGYTF
TRBJ1-6 TRBD1 17 NA TRBV29-1 TGCAGCGCCCTGAGGGGGCAGGGTGGATTTAATAGATCACCCCTCCACTTT CSALRGQGGFNRSPLHF
TRBJ2-7 NA 12 NA TRBV2 TGTGCCATCAAGCGGTCCGCCGGCGAGCAGTACTTC CAIKRSAGEQYF
TRBJ1-1 TRBD1 14 NA TRBV2 TGTGCCAGCAGGGGGACAGGGGGCTGGACTGAAGCTTTCTTT CASRGTGGWTEAFF
TRBJ2-2 NA 13 NA TRBV5-1 TGCGCCAGCAGGCGAGGTAACACCGGGGAGCTGTTTTTT CASRRGNTGELFF
TRBJ1-5 NA 15 NA TRBV11-2 TGTGCCAGCAGCCTAGCCCCAGGGGGCAATCAGCCCCAGCATTTT CASSLAPGGNQPQHF
TRBJ2-7 TRBD2 16 NA TRBV19 TGTGCCAGTTCAGCGGCTAGCGGGGACCTACTCTACGAGCAGTACTTC CASSAASGDLLYEQYF
TRBJ1-1 TRBD1 13 NA TRBV3-1/TRBV3-2 TGTGCCAGCCACAGGGGGGGAACCACTGAAGCTTTCTTT CASHRGGTTEAFF
TRBJ2-7 TRBD2 14 NA TRBV20-1 TGCAGTGCTAGTCCGACTAGCGGGGTCTACGAGCAGTACTTC CSASPTSGVYEQYF
TRBJ2-2 NA 14 few TRBV29-1 TGCAGCGCAACAGTGGCTACCTCCACCGGGGAGCTGTTTTTT CSATVATSTGELFF
TRBJ1-2 NA 15 NA TRBV3-1/TRBV3-2 TGTGCCAGCAGCCAAGATATTGGACACCTCTATGGCTACACCTTC CASSQDIGHLYGYTF
TRBJ2-2 NA 14 NA TRBV7-7 TGTGCTAGCAGCTCTGGAGCTATAGGCGGGGAGCTGTTTTTT CASSSGAIGGELFF
TRBJ1-5 NA 15 NA TRBV10-2 TGCGCCAGCAGTGAGTCCCCGTACATCAATCAGCCCCAGCATTTT CASSESPYINQPQHF
TRBJ2-2 NA 11 NA TRBV6-5 TGTGCCAGCCGACAGGACGGGGAGCTGTTTTTT CASRQDGELFF
TRBJ1-4 TRBD1 15 NA TRBV5-1 TGCGCCAGCAGCACCACCGGGACAGGGGATGAAAAACTGTTTTTT CASSTTGTGDEKLFF
TRBJ1-1 NA 16 NA TRBV4-1 TGCGCCAGCAGCCAAGATTCGGTCCAACCGAACACTGAAGCTTTCTTT CASSQDSVQPNTEAFF
TRBJ1-1 TRBD1 13 NA TRBV19 TGTGCCAGTAGTCCAAGGGGACAGGATGAACCTTTCTTT CASSPRGQDEPFF
TRBJ2-5 TRBD1 15 NA TRBV5-1 TGCGCCAGCAGCTCGTATACAGGGGAGATGGAGACCCAGTACTTC CASSSYTGEMETQYF
TRBJ2-7 TRBD1 13 NA TRBV7-8 TGTGCCAGCAGTAAACAGGGGGCTCGGGAGCAGTACTTC CASSKQGAREQYF
TRBJ1-2 NA 12 NA TRBV28 TGTGCCAGCAGTTTATCCAGCTATGGCTACACCTTC CASSLSSYGYTF
TRBJ1-5 NA 15 NA TRBV18 TGTGCCAGCTCACCGTTAGATATCCCAAATCAGCCCCAGCATTTT CASSPLDIPNQPQHF
TRBJ2-3 NA 15 NA TRBV5-8 TGTGCCAGCAGCTTGTGGGGGGGGCTGGGAGATACGCAGTATTTT CASSLWGGLGDTQYF
TRBJ1-6 NA 14 few TRBV7-8 TGTGCCAGCAGCTTACACATCTCTGGCTCACCCCTCCACTTT CASSLHISGSPLHF
TRBJ1-5 NA 14 NA TRBV18 TGTGCCAGCTCACTCGTTTCCAGCAATCAGCCCCAGCATTTT CASSLVSSNQPQHF
TRBJ2-7 TRBD1 13 once TRBV5-1 TGCGCCAGCAACACAGGGGGCGGCTACGAGCAGTACTTC CASNTGGGYEQYF
TRBJ2-1 NA 14 few TRBV7-9 TGTGCCAGCAGCCAAGAAGGCCCGGGGAATGAGCAGTTCTTC CASSQEGPGNEQFF
TRBJ1-2 NA 14 once TRBV2 TGTGCCAGCAGTGACTCAAGAGCTAACTATGGCTACACCTTC CASSDSRANYGYTF
TRBJ2-5 NA 14 NA TRBV2 TGTGCCAGCAGTCTACAACAGCTCCAAGAGACCCAGTACTTC CASSLQQLQETQYF
TRBJ2-3 NA 15 NA TRBV7-2 TGTGCCAGCAGCTACAGTGAACTCCGGGGAGATACGCAGTATTTT CASSYSELRGDTQYF
TRBJ1-6 NA 13 once TRBV10-2 TGCGCCAGCAGTGCTGGGGGCAATTCACCCCTCCACTTT CASSAGGNSPLHF
TRBJ2-7 NA 15 NA TRBV14 TGTGCCAGCAGCCAAGACGGTAACAGGGCCCACGAGCAGTACTTC CASSQDGNRAHEQYF
TRBJ2-1 TRBD2 14 NA TRBV5-1 TGCGCCAGCAGCTTGGCGGGGGGGAGCAATGAGCAGTTCTTC CASSLAGGSNEQFF
TRBJ2-7 NA 14 once TRBV2 TGTGCCAGCAGTGCCGGGACTCCCGTCCACGAGCAGTACTTC CASSAGTPVHEQYF
TRBJ2-1 NA 13 NA TRBV6-5 TGTGCCAGCGTCTACTTCTCCTACAATGAGCAGTTCTTC CASVYFSYNEQFF
TRBJ2-3 NA 17 NA TRBV3-1/TRBV3-2 TGTGCCAGCAGCCAAGATTTTCCTAGCACTAGCACAGATACGCAGTATTTT CASSQDFPSTSTDTQYF
TRBJ2-6 NA 16 NA TRBV4-1 TGCGCCAGCAGCCAAGATTGGCTCTCTGGGGCCAACGTCCTGACTTTC CASSQDWLSGANVLTF
TRBJ1-2 NA 17 once TRBV6-2/TRBV6-3 TGTGCCAGCAGTTACGATAGCATCGGCAGGCGGAGGTATGGCTACACCTTC CASSYDSIGRRRYGYTF